This T cell receptor beta chain was sequenced during a study of cytomegalovirus exposure and HLA in healthy donors (dated by TCRdb to the late 2010s). With regard to the full study: According to a later analysis, the roughly 130 validation repertoires were produced on the same platform as the 666 repertoires of the first cohort. High-throughput TCR immunosequencing, statistical association of individual TCRs with disease status, and machine learning were combined to predict cytomegalovirus infection status. Besides the first cohort of 550 to 750 subjects, a separate validation cohort made up of over 100 different subjects was used. The study aimed to test whether signatures of past pathogen exposure could be identified by cataloging public T cell receptors. General findings and caveats noted by the study authors: Cytomegalovirus status was reported to be diagnosed by the classifier with high specificity and sensitivity in both the original and validation cohorts. Of the cluster scores, approximately 94% were above 0 in a later analysis, which found that TCRs clustered in the first cohort also tended to co-occur in the 120 validation repertoires. Most TCR sequences were seen in very few donors, while some public TCRs were found in many individuals. All 130 or so repertoires were used to score co-occurrence in the validation cohort in a later analysis, because that analysis had no HLA typing for the cohort. A few of the identified cytomegalovirus-associated TCR beta chains were confirmed in vitro to be specific for cytomegalovirus antigens. It was suggested by the authors that the approach could potentially be generalized to other disease states and immunological phenotypes. In the study, approximately 160 TCR beta chains were listed as associated with cytomegalovirus.

Details on this clone: Its binding antigen is unknown. No quality values exist for individual bases; no much larger clone is one base distant.

Trimming removed 0 bases from V and 4 bases from J; the gene matches leave 2 bases unexplained. For CDR1 and CDR2, the germline V gene lists MNHEY and SVGAGI. Including cysteine and phenylalanine, the CDR3 has 14 amino acids. Just CDR3 DNA is preserved here, 42 bases in frame from base 1. The donors belonged to the validation cohort of about 130 subjects, which was separate from the roughly 700-subject first cohort. Library method: the immunoSEQ multiplex PCR assay. In the original analysis: A statistical classification framework was built to diagnose cytomegalovirus status from the catalog of TCR beta chain sequences. TCRdb holds this immuneACCESS table with in-frame rearrangements only. Some clones are missing; in checked studies, unresolved V genes explain under half, and the rest has no known cause. V and J calls and clone size are given by that table; D and trimming were obtained from the DNA. Across this sample there are about 130,000 clones, with almost 90% seen only once. The top ten clones comprise 1.2% to 1.5% of the sample.

Sequencing used PBMCs. The chain is encoded by TRBV6-5 joined to TRBJ2-7; TRBD2 agrees with 8 junctional bases. This receptor was taken from a man between 25 and 39 years old in good health and CMV-seronegative. The nucleotide sequence is given as TGTGCCAGCAGTTACTCGGCTAGCGGGTACGAGCAGTACTTC. Its translation reads: CASSYSASGYEQYF.